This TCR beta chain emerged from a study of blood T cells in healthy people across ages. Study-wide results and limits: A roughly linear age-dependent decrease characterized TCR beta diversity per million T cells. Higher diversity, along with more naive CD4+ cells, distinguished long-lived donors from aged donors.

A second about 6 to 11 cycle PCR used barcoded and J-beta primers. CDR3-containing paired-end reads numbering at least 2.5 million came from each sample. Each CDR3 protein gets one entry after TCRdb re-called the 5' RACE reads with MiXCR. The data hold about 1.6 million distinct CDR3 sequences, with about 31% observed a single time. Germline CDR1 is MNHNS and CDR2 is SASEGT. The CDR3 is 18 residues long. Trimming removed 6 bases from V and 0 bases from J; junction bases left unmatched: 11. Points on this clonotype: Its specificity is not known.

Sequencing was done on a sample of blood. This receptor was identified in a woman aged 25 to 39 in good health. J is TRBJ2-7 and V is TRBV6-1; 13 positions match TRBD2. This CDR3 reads CASSPGLAGTFYSYEQYF. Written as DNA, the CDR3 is TGTGCCAGCAGCCCGGGACTAGCGGGAACATTCTACTCCTACGAGCAGTACTTC.